These T cell receptor beta chains were read from a single sample in a study of OX40 agonist ivuxolimab in advanced cancers. Sequencing used immunoSEQ multiplex PCR; TCRdb keeps in-frame clones, though not all of them. The top ten clones hold over 10% of a sample with under 65,000 clones, approximately 93% of them seen once. Sequenced here: CD4+ or CD8+ T cells sorted from blood, sampled in a trial of the OX40 agonist ivuxolimab. Receptor source: an adult with an advanced solid tumor such as melanoma, head and neck, liver or kidney cancer. The CDR3 runs from the conserved cysteine through the conserved F or W. A D gene is named only where the DNA matches it firmly. For some rows the clone size is stated as once, few or many, or as a class when expanded; others skip it.

J	D	size	V	DNA	CDR3
TRBJ2-1	TRBD2	-	TRBV29-1	TGCAGCGTTGAAGATCATCCTAGCGGGAGGGCCGAGGATGAGCAGTTCTTC	CSVEDHPSGRAEDEQFF
TRBJ1-2	-	-	TRBV6-4	TGTGCCAGCAGTGATCCCGGTTATGGCTACACCTTC	CASSDPGYGYTF
TRBJ2-1	-	-	TRBV7-6	TGTGCCAGCAGCACCCGGGCCAGGGTAAATGAGCAGTTCTTC	CASSTRARVNEQFF
TRBJ2-7	-	-	TRBV28	TGTGCCAGCATCTTGACTGCAGGAGGCGAGCAGTACTTC	CASILTAGGEQYF
TRBJ1-5	-	few	TRBV4-1	TGCGCCAGCAGCCAAGTGAAGGGGCTTAATCAGCCCCAGCATTTT	CASSQVKGLNQPQHF
TRBJ2-1	-	-	TRBV10-1	TGCGCCAGCAGTGAGGATCCGGGTAGCTCCTACAATGAGCAGTTCTTC	CASSEDPGSSYNEQFF
TRBJ1-3	-	-	TRBV7-9	TGTGCCAGCACCCCCAGTGGAGGAAACACCATATATTTT	CASTPSGGNTIYF
TRBJ2-5	TRBD2	-	TRBV4-1	TGCGCCAGCAGCCATGCGACTAGCGGGGGATTTCGACCCCGGTACTTC	CASSHATSGGFRPRYF
TRBJ1-6	-	-	TRBV6-4	TGTGCCAGCGCCTCGGTTTATAATTCACCCCTCCACTTT	CASASVYNSPLHF
TRBJ1-5	-	-	TRBV28	TGTGCCTCCAGGAGTCAGGGCTGGCAGCCCCAGCATTTT	CASRSQGWQPQHF
TRBJ2-3	TRBD2	-	TRBV7-6	TGTGCCAGCAGCCAGGGACTAGCGGGAGAGGGAGATACGCAGTATTTT	CASSQGLAGEGDTQYF
TRBJ2-2	TRBD2	-	TRBV7-6	TGTGCCAGCAGCCTTCGAATTAGCGGGGGACCAAACACCGGGGAGCTGTTTTTT	CASSLRISGGPNTGELFF
TRBJ2-7	-	-	TRBV27	TGTGCCAGCAGTTACCGTACAGGGTTTTTCGAGCAGTACTTC	CASSYRTGFFEQYF
TRBJ2-1	TRBD2	-	TRBV5-1	TGCGCCAGCAGCGATAGCGGGGGCCACTACAATGAGCAGTTCTTC	CASSDSGGHYNEQFF
TRBJ2-7	TRBD1	once	TRBV6-6	TGTGCCAGCAGGTCAACAGGGGCCGAATTTTACGAGCAGTACTTC	CASRSTGAEFYEQYF
TRBJ1-1	-	-	TRBV5-1	TGCGCCAGCAGCTTGGTGCTGAACACTGAAGCTTTCTTT	CASSLVLNTEAFF
TRBJ2-7	-	-	TRBV28	TGTGCCAGCAGTTTATTTATCCAGTCCTACGAGCAGTACTTC	CASSLFIQSYEQYF
TRBJ2-1	-	-	TRBV6-5	TGTGCCAGCAGGTCCTGGGGTGGAGACAATGAGCAGTTCTTC	CASRSWGGDNEQFF
TRBJ2-7	-	once	TRBV11-2	TGTGCCAGCAGCTTAAGGGCACCAACACAGGGAGTCTACGAGCAGTACTTC	CASSLRAPTQGVYEQYF
TRBJ2-2	TRBD1	-	TRBV10-3	TGTGCCATCAGGGACAGGGAAACGGTGGAGCTGTTTTTT	CAIRDRETVELFF
TRBJ2-7	TRBD2	-	TRBV5-1	TGCGCCAGCAGCCGCGCTAGCGGGCAGAGCTCCTACGAGCAGTACTTC	CASSRASGQSSYEQYF
TRBJ1-3	-	-	TRBV11-2	TGTGCCAGCAGCTTAGACAGTTATGGAAACACCATATATTTT	CASSLDSYGNTIYF
TRBJ2-2	-	-	TRBV5-1	TGCGCCAGCAGCATCGACCTTGCCGGGGAGCTGTTTTTT	CASSIDLAGELFF
TRBJ1-2	-	-	TRBV10-3	TGTGCCATCACCTCGCCCGGGTCTAACTATGGCTACACCTTC	CAITSPGSNYGYTF
TRBJ1-1	-	-	TRBV23-1	TGCGCCAGCAGTCAATCGGCATCTGAAGCTTTCTTT	CASSQSASEAFF
TRBJ2-3	TRBD1	-	TRBV2	TGTGCCAGCAGCCCCAGGGGGTTCAGCACAGATACGCAGTATTTT	CASSPRGFSTDTQYF
TRBJ1-1	-	-	TRBV6-1	TGTGCCATCCAGAGGCCAGGGTCGAACACTGAAGCTTTCTTT	CAIQRPGSNTEAFF
TRBJ2-5	-	once	TRBV27	TGTGCCAGCAGTACCCCACAGAGCCCGGGGACCCAGTACTTC	CASSTPQSPGTQYF
TRBJ2-3	-	-	TRBV7-9	TGTGCCAGCAGCTCTTACCAAATACGGGTCACAGATACGCAGTATTTT	CASSSYQIRVTDTQYF
TRBJ2-7	-	-	TRBV19	TGTGCCAGTAGTATCCAGGGATACGAGCAGTACTTC	CASSIQGYEQYF
TRBJ2-3	TRBD2	few	TRBV9	TGTGCCAGCAGCGCGGGGGGTGCCCATACGCAGTATTTT	CASSAGGAHTQYF
TRBJ1-2	TRBD1	once	TRBV4-2	TGTGCCAGCAGCTTTTCGACAGGGGGCGCACAGGGCTATGGCTACACCTTC	CASSFSTGGAQGYGYTF
TRBJ2-1	TRBD1	once	TRBV4-1	TGCGCCAGCAGCCAAGCGGACAGGGGGTCCCACAATGAGCAGTTCTTC	CASSQADRGSHNEQFF
TRBJ2-1	TRBD2	-	TRBV4-1	TGCGCCAGCAGCCTGCTACTAGCGGGGGCTTACAATGAGCAGTTCTTC	CASSLLLAGAYNEQFF
TRBJ2-7	-	-	TRBV21-1	TGTGCCAGCAGCCCTCCCTGCCAAACTAGCGGGAGGAACTACGAGCAGTACTTC	CASSPPCQTSGRNYEQYF
TRBJ1-3	-	-	TRBV5-1	TGCGCCAGCAGCTTTCAGGGCAAGGGATCCGGAAACACCATATATTTT	CASSFQGKGSGNTIYF
TRBJ2-2	TRBD1	-	TRBV19	TGTGCCAGTAGGACAGGGGGGAGCCCCGGGGAGCTGTTTTTT	CASRTGGSPGELFF
TRBJ2-5	-	-	TRBV5-6	TGTGCCAGCAGCTTATTAGGAGGGCAGGAGGTTCAAGAGACCCAGTACTTC	CASSLLGGQEVQETQYF
TRBJ2-5	-	-	TRBV18	TGTGCCAGCTCACCACTACTAGCAGAGACCCAGTACTTC	CASSPLLAETQYF
TRBJ2-3	-	once	TRBV5-1	TGCGCCACCAAACCCACCGCCAGGGGAGGGGATACGCAGTATTTT	CATKPTARGGDTQYF
TRBJ2-7	-	few	TRBV7-9	TGTGCCAGCAGCTTTTCGGGGCGGTACGAGCAGTACTTC	CASSFSGRYEQYF
TRBJ1-2	-	-	TRBV6-5	TGTGCCAGCAGTGGGACCGCTGACTACTATGGCTACACCTTC	CASSGTADYYGYTF
TRBJ2-7	-	-	TRBV13	TGTGCCAGCAGCTGGCGGGTTAAAGGGACGCAAGACTACGAGCAGTACTTC	CASSWRVKGTQDYEQYF
TRBJ1-5	-	-	TRBV7-2	TGTGCCAGCAGCTTAGAAGGCGGTATTAGCAATCAGCCCCAGCATTTT	CASSLEGGISNQPQHF
TRBJ2-1	TRBD2	once	TRBV5-1	TGCGCCAGCAGCTTGGGGCTAGCGGGACTCAATGAGCAGTTCTTC	CASSLGLAGLNEQFF
TRBJ2-5	-	-	TRBV27	TGTGCCAGCAAGGGATTCGGTCAAGAGACCCAGTACTTC	CASKGFGQETQYF
TRBJ1-2	TRBD1	once	TRBV10-3	TGTGCCATCAGAGGGACAGCCCAGGGTGGCTACACCTTC	CAIRGTAQGGYTF
TRBJ2-3	-	-	TRBV5-1	TGCGCCAGCAGCCCCCGCTTTAGCACAGATACGCAGTATTTT	CASSPRFSTDTQYF
TRBJ1-4	-	-	TRBV19	TGTGCCAGCAGATTCGCCGGGAACGAAAAACTGTTTTTT	CASRFAGNEKLFF
TRBJ2-3	TRBD2	-	TRBV18	TGTGCCAGCTCACCTCTAGCGGGGATGGAAGGCACAGATACGCAGTATTTT	CASSPLAGMEGTDTQYF
TRBJ2-7	TRBD1	-	TRBV11-2	TGTGATACTCGGGGACAGGGGTCCTACGAGCAGTACTTC	CDTRGQGSYEQYF
TRBJ1-2	-	-	TRBV6-6	TGTGCCAGCACCTCAGCGGTCGTCAACTATGGCTACACCTTC	CASTSAVVNYGYTF
TRBJ1-1	-	few	TRBV6-5	TGTGCCAGCAGGGGGGGGATGGATTGGGGCACTGAAGCTTTCTTT	CASRGGMDWGTEAFF
TRBJ2-7	TRBD2	few	TRBV6-5	TGTGCCAGCAGCAACGACCTTAGCGGGTACTACGAGCAGTACTTC	CASSNDLSGYYEQYF
TRBJ1-2	-	-	TRBV6-6	TGTGCCAGCAGGGGGGAGATGGGATCAAGTGGCTACACCTTC	CASRGEMGSSGYTF